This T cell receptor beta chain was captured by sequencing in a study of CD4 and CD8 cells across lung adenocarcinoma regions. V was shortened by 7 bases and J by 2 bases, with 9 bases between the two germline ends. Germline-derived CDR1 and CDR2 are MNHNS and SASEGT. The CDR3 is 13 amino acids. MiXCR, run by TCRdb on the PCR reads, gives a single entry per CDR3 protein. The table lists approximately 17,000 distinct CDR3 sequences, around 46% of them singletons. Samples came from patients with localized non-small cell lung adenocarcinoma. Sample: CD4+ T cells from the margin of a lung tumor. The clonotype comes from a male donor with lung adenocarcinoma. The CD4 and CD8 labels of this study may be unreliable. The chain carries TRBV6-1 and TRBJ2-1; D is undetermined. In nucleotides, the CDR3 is TGTGCCAGCAAGGGTCGAACCTACAATGAGCAGTTCTTC. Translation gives CASKGRTYNEQFF.